A selection of T cell receptor beta chains follows, all from one sample in a study of beta chain features in type 1 diabetes. TCRdb's copy holds only in-frame clones and misses some; the assay was immunoSEQ multiplex PCR. This sample has some 290,000 clones, with more than 13% found just once. The source material was naive CD4+ T cells from blood. The origin of the receptors is a man aged 25-45 years with type 1 diabetes. CDR3s include the opening cysteine and the closing phenylalanine or tryptophan. The D gene is left open where the match is weak. Only some rows state a clone size, as once, few, many or a class for expanded clones.

abundance: few; d_gene: TRBD1; j_gene: TRBJ1-4; v_gene: TRBV7-9; CDR3aa: CASGPGQEGEKLFF; CDR3nt: TGTGCCAGCGGACCGGGACAGGAAGGAGAAAAACTGTTTTTT
abundance: NA; d_gene: NA; j_gene: TRBJ2-1; v_gene: TRBV10-3; CDR3aa: CARSSSEQYNEQFF; CDR3nt: TGTGCCAGGTCCTCTAGCGAACAATACAATGAGCAGTTCTTC
abundance: few; d_gene: TRBD1; j_gene: TRBJ2-3; v_gene: TRBV5-4; CDR3aa: CASSPQGALSTDTQYF; CDR3nt: TGTGCCAGCAGCCCACAGGGGGCACTTAGCACAGATACGCAGTATTTT
abundance: few; d_gene: TRBD2; j_gene: TRBJ2-1; v_gene: TRBV29-1; CDR3aa: CSARTSATGSNEQFF; CDR3nt: TGCAGCGCCCGGACTAGCGCCACAGGCTCCAATGAGCAGTTCTTC
abundance: few; d_gene: TRBD1; j_gene: TRBJ2-2; v_gene: TRBV7-9; CDR3aa: CASSLRQGPNTGELFF; CDR3nt: TGTGCCAGCAGCCTCAGACAGGGGCCGAACACCGGGGAGCTGTTTTTT
abundance: NA; d_gene: NA; j_gene: TRBJ2-7; v_gene: TRBV29-1; CDR3aa: CSVDDSYEQYF; CDR3nt: TGCAGCGTTGACGACAGCTACGAGCAGTACTTC
abundance: few; d_gene: NA; j_gene: TRBJ2-7; v_gene: TRBV13; CDR3aa: CASSLGTLSSYEQYF; CDR3nt: TGTGCCAGCAGCCTGGGGACTCTCAGCTCCTACGAGCAGTACTTC
abundance: few; d_gene: NA; j_gene: TRBJ2-1; v_gene: TRBV29-1; CDR3aa: CSAGTPDYNEQFF; CDR3nt: TGCAGCGCCGGGACTCCAGACTACAATGAGCAGTTCTTC
abundance: NA; d_gene: TRBD1; j_gene: TRBJ2-5; v_gene: TRBV5-1; CDR3aa: CASSHGQGQETQYF; CDR3nt: TGCGCCAGCAGCCACGGACAGGGCCAAGAGACCCAGTACTTC
abundance: NA; d_gene: NA; j_gene: TRBJ1-2; v_gene: TRBV4-3; CDR3aa: CASSQDTAGDYGYTF; CDR3nt: TGCGCCAGCAGCCAAGATACGGCAGGGGACTATGGCTACACCTTC
abundance: NA; d_gene: NA; j_gene: TRBJ2-7; v_gene: TRBV29-1; CDR3aa: CSVQRPGSYEQYF; CDR3nt: TGCAGCGTTCAACGGCCAGGTTCCTACGAGCAGTACTTC
abundance: NA; d_gene: NA; j_gene: TRBJ1-2; v_gene: TRBV20-1; CDR3aa: CSARSGDGYTF; CDR3nt: TGCAGTGCTAGGTCAGGGGATGGCTACACCTTC
abundance: few; d_gene: NA; j_gene: TRBJ1-1; v_gene: TRBV18; CDR3aa: CASSPAGGKAFF; CDR3nt: TGTGCCAGCTCACCGGCCGGGGGGAAAGCTTTCTTT
abundance: NA; d_gene: NA; j_gene: TRBJ1-5; v_gene: TRBV28; CDR3aa: CASQSPGAGNQPQHF; CDR3nt: TGTGCCAGCCAGTCCCCAGGGGCCGGGAATCAGCCCCAGCATTTT
abundance: few; d_gene: NA; j_gene: TRBJ1-5; v_gene: TRBV15; CDR3aa: CATSRDRSSNQPQHF; CDR3nt: TGTGCCACCAGCAGAGATCGCAGTAGCAATCAGCCCCAGCATTTT
abundance: few; d_gene: NA; j_gene: TRBJ2-7; v_gene: TRBV5-1; CDR3aa: CASSSGTGVGHEQYF; CDR3nt: TGCGCCAGCAGCTCGGGGACGGGAGTGGGCCACGAGCAGTACTTC
abundance: NA; d_gene: TRBD1; j_gene: TRBJ2-7; v_gene: TRBV19; CDR3aa: CASSHRDRSYEQYF; CDR3nt: TGTGCCAGTAGTCACCGGGACAGATCCTACGAGCAGTACTTC
abundance: few; d_gene: NA; j_gene: TRBJ2-2; v_gene: TRBV15; CDR3aa: CATSRPTAGPGELFF; CDR3nt: TGTGCCACCAGCAGACCCACCGCAGGGCCCGGGGAGCTGTTTTTT
abundance: few; d_gene: TRBD1; j_gene: TRBJ2-7; v_gene: TRBV7-8; CDR3aa: CASSFGQVLEQYF; CDR3nt: TGTGCCAGCAGCTTCGGACAGGTCCTCGAGCAGTACTTC
abundance: NA; d_gene: TRBD1; j_gene: TRBJ1-5; v_gene: TRBV5-1; CDR3aa: CASSLAPGQGADQPQHF; CDR3nt: TGCGCCAGCAGCTTGGCCCCGGGACAGGGAGCGGATCAGCCCCAGCATTTT
abundance: few; d_gene: TRBD1; j_gene: TRBJ1-4; v_gene: TRBV7-9; CDR3aa: CASSFTGGGGNEKLFF; CDR3nt: TGTGCCAGCAGCTTTACAGGGGGCGGTGGTAATGAAAAACTGTTTTTT
abundance: NA; d_gene: TRBD1; j_gene: TRBJ2-4; v_gene: TRBV7-2; CDR3aa: CASSFRDSKNIQYF; CDR3nt: TGTGCCAGCAGCTTCCGGGACAGTAAAAACATTCAGTACTTC